Given below is one T cell receptor (beta chain) in context. This sequence is one base from a far larger clone and is likely a read error. The sample is drawn from a study of low-dose radiotherapy and immunotherapy resistance in tumors. Alpha and beta chains were covered, as first-strand cDNA relied on TRAV- and TRBV-specific primers. A constant-region primer paired with the V-primer adapter amplified TCRs over about 20 PCR cycles. Via MiXCR, TCRdb re-called the reads, giving one row per CDR3 protein. This table holds approximately 45,000 distinct CDR3 sequences, around a quarter found once. Germline CDR1 DFQATT, CDR2 SNEGSKA (reference sequence). The CDR3 totals 13 residues. V lost 2 bases, J lost 7 bases, and 15 bases lay in between. The time point here: after trial treatment. The treatment is: LDRT plus nivolumab, ipilimumab, low-dose cyclophosphamide and aspirin (RACIN trial).

The material sequenced was PBMCs, taken after low-dose radiotherapy plus immunotherapy. The clonotype was recovered from a male donor with prostate cancer. The chain is built from TRBV20-1 and TRBJ2-7; unclear D gene. The CDR3 is CSARPDISREQYF. The CDR3, as DNA: TGCAGTGCTAGACCAGATATCAGCAGGGAGCAGTACTTC.